This T cell receptor beta chain was sequenced in a study of CD8+ T cells in alopecia areata (dated 2018 in TCRdb). Some background on the complete study: The treated patients, all with moderate-to-severe alopecia areata, were enrolled in an open-label pilot trial of oral tofacitinib given at 5 to 10 mg twice daily. Disease severity in treated patients was measured with the SALT score, which quantifies the percentage of affected scalp surface area. In both human patients and the C3H/HeJ mouse model, the study applied high-throughput TCRbeta sequencing to look at T cell clonal expansion in alopecia areata. Biopsies were taken from tofacitinib-treated patients at baseline and again at 4 and 24 weeks into treatment, and several of those patients also had a later scalp biopsy. Tofacitinib was administered for 6 to 18 months, and 6 months of follow-up off drug were then conducted to assess delayed response and recurrence. In humans, TCRbeta sequencing was performed on scalp tissue and on sorted CD4+ and CD8+ peripheral blood T cells from healthy controls and from patients with patchy or totalis/universalis alopecia areata. The RNA source kit depended on sample type: the PAXgene miRNA kit for fixed scalp, the miRNeasy kit for PBMCs, and the RNeasy kit for mouse skin. Clonality in the scalp was compared among normal scalp (n=4), patchy alopecia areata scalp (n=8), and alopecia totalis/universalis scalp (n=8). TCRbeta CDR3 regions were amplified by immunoSEQ multiplex PCR using 35 Vbeta forward and 13 Jbeta reverse primers.

For this chain, trimming is 5 bases at the V end and 2 bases at the J end, and the number of junction bases without a gene match is 5. There are 14 amino acids in the CDR3, from cysteine to phenylalanine inclusive. Solely the CDR3 DNA is kept, with 42 bases framed from the first base. Via the germline V gene, CDR1 is SGHVS and CDR2 FQNEAQ. The sample's time point label is to be understood as: about four weeks on oral tofacitinib. Interpreted using the paper, the treatment or condition label stands for: oral pan-JAK inhibitor, 5-10 mg twice daily. From alopecia areata patients, peripheral blood was collected along with lesional scalp punch biopsies. PBMCs were isolated by density centrifugation and stained for CD3, CD4 and CD8, and CD4+ and CD8+ T cells were sorted on a FACSAria. The library came from the immunoSEQ multiplex PCR assay. For TCR sequencing, RNA was extracted from every sample and reverse transcribed into cDNA to serve as template. First-strand cDNA was synthesized using SuperScript III with a 2:1 mix of oligo-dT and random hexamers. Amplification bias was assessed with a synthetic immune receptor repertoire, and residual bias was removed computationally. The original pipeline was this. After raw reads were preprocessed to remove errors, the CDR3 was defined following IMGT conventions as running from the conserved cysteine to phenylalanine. Clonality was calculated as 1 minus Shannon entropy normalized by log2 of the number of productive unique TCRs. Whether each scalp clone was CD4 or CD8 was inferred by checking scalp TCRbeta sequences against the CD4 and CD8 repertoires from sorted blood. The source is immuneACCESS, and TCRdb retained only in-frame sequences with V and J called. Part of the clones is not carried over; for the studies checked, unresolved V genes explain less than half of this, and the remainder is unexplained. Clonal size and the V and J genes are those of that table, whereas D and trimming came from the DNA. The sample table contains under 150,000 clones; only one count was recorded for around 63% of them. Of the sample, 5% to 7% is held by the ten largest clones.

The paper as a whole reports these results and caveats: Scalp clonality and the number of expanded CD8+ clones among the top 100 scalp clones were significantly decreased by tofacitinib. Scalp TCR repertoire analysis is complicated because resident alphabeta T cells in normal human skin are also sequenced, whereas mouse skin is dominated by gammadelta T cells. TCR sequences shared between patients were less clear than in mice, possibly partly because of HLA diversity in the patient population. During tofacitinib treatment, many expanded lesional clones stuck around in both scalp and blood, and this persistence may partly explain why relapse happens after treatment is stopped. Compared with normal scalp, lesional scalp, particularly in alopecia totalis/universalis, had higher clonality and more expanded CD8+ clones, which suggests antigenic drive. Because the treated cohort was small and included a single nonresponder, larger studies are needed to assess links between baseline CD8+ expansion and response.

This clone has a handful of counts. It has no known antigen specificity. One base away there is no much larger clone; base qualities are not given. The input for sequencing was CD4+ T cells sorted from blood, taken at week 4, from a patient treated with tofacitinib. The receptor chain draws on TRBV7-8 and TRBJ2-7; TRBD1 lines up with 8 middle nucleotides. This receptor was obtained from a human donor with alopecia areata. The CDR3 region has the sequence CASSGRDRTYEQYF. Here is the DNA: TGTGCCAGCAGCGGTCGGGACAGGACCTACGAGCAGTACTTC.